This T cell receptor beta chain was captured in a study of blood T cell repertoires in COVID-19. Study in general: Acute and convalescent COVID-19 specimens originated in the United States, Italy and Spain. PBMCs, B-cell-depleted T cells, or T cells were the source of the cDNA or gDNA that made up the material.

The length of the CDR3 is 16 residues. The germline gives CDR1 SNHLY, CDR2 FYNNEI. Trimming at V came to 2 bases and at J to 7 bases, leaving 10 bases not matched to a gene. Per the original data handling: Nucleated cell number was recorded as an estimate derived from reference gene primer amplification. The assay was immunoSEQ multiplex PCR, and TCRdb's table has in-frame clones only and misses some. That table gives V, J and clone size, and the DNA gave D and trimming. The profile covers around 61,000 clones, with around 80% appearing a single time and around 16% taken by the ten largest. This clone was seen repeatedly, ten times or more.

The clonotype comes from an elderly man with acute or convalescent COVID-19. The rearrangement joins TRBV2 to TRBJ1-4, with TRBD1 identical over 7 bases. What was sequenced was peripheral blood. The CDR3 bases are TGTGCCAGCAGTGAAATGGAGGGCAGGGGGGCTGAAAAACTGTTTTTT. It yields the protein CASSEMEGRGAEKLFF. The whole variable domain, remainder taken from reference TRBV2 and TRBJ1-4, is EPEVTQTPSHQVTQMGQEVILRCVPISNHLYFYWYRQILGQKVEFLVSFYNNEISEKSEIFDDQFSVERPDGSNFTLKIRSTKLEDSAMYFCASSEMEGRGAEKLFFGSGTQLSVL.